This TCR beta chain was obtained from a study of T cell responses to AZD1222 COVID-19 vaccine. This clone occurred a few times. Its specificity is unknown. Using immunoSEQ multiplex PCR, the repertoire was profiled, and TCRdb retains in-frame clones only, with some absent. The table shows about 120,000 clones, with 90% occurring only once. Looked up from germline, CDR1 is ENHRY and CDR2 is SYGVKD. This CDR3 comprises 15 residues. J lost 5 bases, V lost 5 bases, and 6 bases had no gene match. Study conclusions and caveats: Only six AZD1222 recipients tested seropositive at baseline. Most donors were white British and more were female, and clonal diversity was possibly underestimated. Compared with day 0, the breadth and depth of the Spike-specific TCR repertoire rose significantly after two doses of AZD1222.

The sequences come from peripheral blood, collected on day 0 of MenACWY control vaccination. The rearrangement joins TRBV10-3 to TRBJ2-1, with 10 bases identical to TRBD1. This TCR was recovered from an adult in good health. CDR3 sequence (DNA): TGTGCCATCAGTTTTGACAGGGGGCCTAACAATGAGCAGTTCTTC. This translates into CAISFDRGPNNEQFF.